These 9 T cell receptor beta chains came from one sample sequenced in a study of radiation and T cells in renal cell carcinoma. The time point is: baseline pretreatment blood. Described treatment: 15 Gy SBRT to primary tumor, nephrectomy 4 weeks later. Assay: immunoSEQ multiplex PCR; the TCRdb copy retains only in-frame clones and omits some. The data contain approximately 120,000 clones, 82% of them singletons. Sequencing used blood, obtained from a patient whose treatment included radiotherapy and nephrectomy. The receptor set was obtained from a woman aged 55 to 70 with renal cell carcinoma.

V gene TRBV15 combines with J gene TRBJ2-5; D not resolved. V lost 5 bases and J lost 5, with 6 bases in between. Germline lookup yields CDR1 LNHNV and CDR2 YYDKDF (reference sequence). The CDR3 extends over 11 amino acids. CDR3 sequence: CATSGRETQYF. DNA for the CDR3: TGTGCCACCAGCGGTCGCGAGACCCAGTACTTC.

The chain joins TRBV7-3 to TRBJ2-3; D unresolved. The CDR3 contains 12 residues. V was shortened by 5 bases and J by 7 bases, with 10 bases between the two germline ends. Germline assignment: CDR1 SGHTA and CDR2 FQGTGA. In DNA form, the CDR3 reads TGTGCCAGCAGCCTGGACCGGAATACGCAGTATTTT. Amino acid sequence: CASSLDRNTQYF.

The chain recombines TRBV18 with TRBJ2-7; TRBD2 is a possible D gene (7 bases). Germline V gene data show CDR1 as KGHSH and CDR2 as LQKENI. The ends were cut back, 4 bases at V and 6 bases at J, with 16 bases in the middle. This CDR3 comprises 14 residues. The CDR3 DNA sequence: TGTGCCAGCTCACGTGGGGGGGCAGAAGGCGAGCAGTACTTC. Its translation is CASSRGGAEGEQYF.

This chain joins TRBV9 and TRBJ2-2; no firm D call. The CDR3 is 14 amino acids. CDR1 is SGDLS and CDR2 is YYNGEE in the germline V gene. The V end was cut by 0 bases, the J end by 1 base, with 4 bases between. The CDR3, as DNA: TGTGCCAGCAGCGTAGACTGGAACACCGGGGAGCTGTTTTTT. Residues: CASSVDWNTGELFF.

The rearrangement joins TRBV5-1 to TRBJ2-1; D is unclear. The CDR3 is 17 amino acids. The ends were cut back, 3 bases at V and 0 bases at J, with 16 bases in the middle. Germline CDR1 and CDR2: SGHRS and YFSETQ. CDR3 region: CASSWELTSSSYNEQFF. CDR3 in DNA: TGCGCCAGCAGCTGGGAACTCACTTCCAGCTCCTACAATGAGCAGTTCTTC.

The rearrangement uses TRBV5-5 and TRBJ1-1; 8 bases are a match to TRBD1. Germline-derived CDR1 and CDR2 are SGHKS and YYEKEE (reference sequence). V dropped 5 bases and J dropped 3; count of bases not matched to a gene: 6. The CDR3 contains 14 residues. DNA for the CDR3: TGTGCCAGCAGGTTAGGACAGGGATACACTGAAGCTTTCTTT. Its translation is CASRLGQGYTEAFF.

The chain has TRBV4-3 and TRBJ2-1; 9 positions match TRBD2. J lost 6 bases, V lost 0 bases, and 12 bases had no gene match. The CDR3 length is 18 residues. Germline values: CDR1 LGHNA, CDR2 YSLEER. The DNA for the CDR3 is TGCGCCAGCAGCCAAGATCGGCTAGCGGGATTGGGCGCCAATGAGCAGTTCTTC. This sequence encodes CASSQDRLAGLGANEQFF.

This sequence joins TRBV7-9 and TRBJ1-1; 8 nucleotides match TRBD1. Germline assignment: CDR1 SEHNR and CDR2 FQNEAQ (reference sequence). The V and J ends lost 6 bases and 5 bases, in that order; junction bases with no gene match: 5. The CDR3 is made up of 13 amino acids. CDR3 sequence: CASRTGAGTEAFF. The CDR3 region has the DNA TGTGCCAGCAGGACAGGGGCCGGGACTGAAGCTTTCTTT.

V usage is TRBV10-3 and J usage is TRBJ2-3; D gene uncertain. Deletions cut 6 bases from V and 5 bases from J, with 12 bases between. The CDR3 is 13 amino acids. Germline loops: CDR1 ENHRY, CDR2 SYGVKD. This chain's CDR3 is CAISSPSGDTQYF. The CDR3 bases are TGTGCCATCAGCTCACCCTCGGGAGATACGCAGTATTTT.